The 26 T cell receptor beta chains below all came from one sample that was sequenced in a study of T cell responses to AZD1222 COVID-19 vaccine. TCRdb keeps only in-frame clones here, not all; method: immunoSEQ multiplex PCR. The data contain about 150,000 clones, roughly nine tenths of them singletons. Here the sequenced sample was peripheral blood, taken 28 days after the second AZD1222 dose. The receptors derive from an adult who received the AZD1222 COVID-19 vaccine.

The J gene is TRBJ2-5, the V gene TRBV5-1; tentatively, D is TRBD2 (6 bases). Germline V gives CDR1 SGHRS, CDR2 YFSETQ. The CDR3 has 14 amino acids. The V end lost 2 bases, the J end lost 1 base, and 9 bases lay between the germline ends. The DNA of the CDR3 is TGCGCCAGCAGCTTTGGGGGAGGCCAAGAGACCCAGTACTTC. This translates into CASSFGGGQETQYF. The variable domain in full, with the rest retrieved from reference TRBV5-1 and TRBJ2-5, is KAGVTQTPRYLIKTRGQQVTLSCSPISGHRSVSWYQQTPGQGLQFLFEYFSETQRNKGNFPGRFSGRQFSNSRSEMNVSTLELGDSALYLCASSFGGGQETQYFGPGTRLLVL.

This clone was recorded only once. V and J are TRBV19 and TRBJ1-3, with D perhaps matching TRBD1 (6 bases). CDR3 length: 17 residues. V lost 3 bases and J 4 bases, leaving 19 bases between the germline ends. Germline V gives CDR1 LNHDA, CDR2 SQIVND (reference sequence). This CDR3 is CASSIHARQGIGNTIYF. In DNA form, the CDR3 reads TGTGCCAGTAGTATTCATGCGCGTCAGGGGATAGGAAACACCATATATTTT.

This rearrangement joins TRBV7-2 to TRBJ1-4; 7 bases align to TRBD1. The germline gives CDR1 SGHTA, CDR2 FQGNSA. This CDR3 has 15 residues. V was pared by 5 bases and J by 5 bases, with 8 bases of the junction left unmatched. For the CDR3, the DNA is TGTGCCAGCAGCGCCCAACAGGGGCAAAATGAAAAACTGTTTTTT. Its translation: CASSAQQGQNEKLFF.

The chain has TRBV7-2 and TRBJ1-5, with unresolved D. Germline V gives CDR1 SGHTA, CDR2 FQGNSA. This CDR3 is 12 amino acids long. Trimming took 2 bases from V and 6 from J, leaving 5 bases between them. CDR3 coding DNA: TGTGCCAGCAGCTTATTGGGTCAGCCCCAGCATTTT. Protein sequence: CASSLLGQPQHF.

V and J are TRBV21-1 and TRBJ2-1; the listed D gene, TRBD1, was not tested against the DNA. TRBV21-1 is described as a pseudogene. This CDR3 spans 14 amino acids. CDR3 in DNA: TGTGCCAGCAGCCCACGGACAGTTTACAATGAGCAGTTCTTC. It codes for CASSPRTVYNEQFF.

The J gene is TRBJ2-2, the V gene TRBV6-4; D unresolved. V lost 5 bases to trimming and J lost 6 bases, with 10 bases between them. CDR1 is MRHNA and CDR2 is SNTAGT in the germline V gene. The CDR3 is 13 residues long. CDR3 DNA sequence: TGTGCCAGCAGTCAGCAGGCTTCCGGGGAGCTGTTTTTT. This codes for CASSQQASGELFF.

CDR3 in amino acids: CASSFEGGNYGYTF. DNA of the CDR3: TGTGCCAGCAGCTTCGAGGGGGGCAACTATGGCTACACCTTC. The rearrangement joins TRBV11-3 to TRBJ1-2, with D perhaps matching TRBD1 (6 bases). CDR1 and CDR2 from the germline V gene are SGHNT and YENEEA. The V end was cut by 3 bases, the J end by 2 bases, with 10 bases between. This CDR3 region has 14 residues.

This clone was seen a few times. The chain links TRBV6-2 or TRBV6-3 to TRBJ2-1; tentatively, D is TRBD1 (5 bases). The V end was cut by 2 bases, the J end by 8 bases, with 28 bases between. CDR3 size: 19 residues. Germline V gene sequence: CDR1 MNHEY, CDR2 SVGEGT. This CDR3 is CASSYTTTEIQGELDEQFF. Written as DNA, the CDR3 is TGTGCCAGCAGTTACACGACCACCGAGATTCAGGGTGAATTAGATGAGCAGTTCTTC.

V and J are TRBV5-4 and TRBJ2-2; TRBD1 aligns across 7 bases. J gave up 1 base and V 5 bases, and 2 bases lay outside the gene matches. Germline CDR1 and CDR2: SGHNT and YYREEE (reference sequence). The CDR3 is made up of 14 amino acids. CDR3 protein: CASRWTGNTGELFF. For the CDR3, the DNA is TGTGCCAGCAGGTGGACAGGGAACACCGGGGAGCTGTTTTTT.

The chain links TRBV7-9 to TRBJ1-1; no firm D call. The length of the CDR3 is 14 residues. Germline V CDR1 and CDR2: SEHNR, FQNEAQ (reference sequence). V lost 4 bases and J 0 bases, leaving 9 bases between the germline ends. CDR3: CASSSIPMNTEAFF. Written as DNA, the CDR3 is TGTGCCAGCAGCTCTATCCCTATGAACACTGAAGCTTTCTTT.

This chain joins TRBV3-1 (or the pseudogene TRBV3-2) and TRBJ2-7; 12 nucleotides line up with TRBD2. Trimming cost V 3 bases and J 2 bases; bases outside gene matches: 8. The CDR3 runs to 17 residues. Germline loops: CDR1 LGHDT, CDR2 YNNKEL (reference sequence). CDR3 loop: CASSHAPLAGGTYEQYF. The CDR3 nucleotides are TGTGCCAGCAGCCACGCGCCACTAGCGGGGGGAACCTACGAGCAGTACTTC.

The chain combines TRBV7-3 with TRBJ2-2; D remains unclear. Germline values: CDR1 SGHTA, CDR2 FQGTGA. Trimming took 5 bases from V and 1 from J, leaving 8 bases between them. The CDR3 contains 14 residues. The CDR3 DNA reads as TGTGCCAGCAGCCCGGCTAAGAACACCGGGGAGCTGTTTTTT. Amino acids: CASSPAKNTGELFF.

The chain is built from TRBV27 and TRBJ1-2; D is unresolved. CDR1 is MNHEY and CDR2 is SMNVEV in the germline V gene (reference sequence). CDR3 length: 15 amino acids. Trimming cost V 4 bases and J 5 bases, with 17 bases left between them. Written as DNA, the CDR3 is TGTGCCAGCAGTTCCCGGAGCGGACGGGGTTATGGCTACACCTTC. Translated: CASSSRSGRGYGYTF.

The V gene is TRBV10-3, the J gene TRBJ2-1; D might be TRBD1 or TRBD2, each matching 5 bases. The CDR3 totals 16 residues. Trimming cost V 3 bases and J 4 bases, with 16 bases left between them. Germline loops: CDR1 ENHRY, CDR2 SYGVKD. The CDR3: CAISDPPRDGYNEQFF. In nucleotides, the CDR3 is TGTGCCATCAGTGACCCCCCCCGGGACGGATACAATGAGCAGTTCTTC.

Only one count was recorded for this clone. The V call is TRBV18, the J call TRBJ2-7; D is undetermined. From germline, CDR1 is KGHSH and CDR2 LQKENI. This CDR3 contains 14 residues. Trimming shortened V by 0 bases and J by 4 bases, and 10 bases separated the two germline ends. CDR3: CASSPPGILYEQYF. DNA of the CDR3: TGTGCCAGCTCACCACCAGGGATTCTTTACGAGCAGTACTTC.

This clone was found a few times. This chain links TRBV7-8 with TRBJ2-2, with D possibly TRBD2 on 7 matching bases. Deletions cut 2 bases from V and 4 bases from J, with 20 bases between. Germline V gene data show CDR1 as SGHVS and CDR2 as FQNEAQ. The CDR3 runs 18 residues. The CDR3 DNA is TGTGCCAGCAGCTTAATCTGGAGTGGGGGGGCTTCCACCGGGGAGCTGTTTTTT. Translation: CASSLIWSGGASTGELFF.

This chain joins TRBV29-1 and TRBJ1-4, with D possibly TRBD1 on 6 matching bases. CDR1 is SQVTM and CDR2 is ANQGSEA in the germline V gene. The CDR3 covers 15 residues. CDR3: CSKLGHRNQGEKLFF. CDR3 sequence (DNA): TGCAGTAAATTGGGACACCGTAACCAGGGCGAAAAACTGTTTTTT.

The genes are TRBV27 and TRBJ1-4, with D unresolved. The length of the CDR3 is 14 residues. Germline-derived CDR1 and CDR2 are MNHEY and SMNVEV (reference sequence). V was cut by 8 bases and J by 4 bases, with 14 bases left in between. The CDR3 DNA reads as TGTGCCAGCCGGTCAGCTTGGGGTAATGAAAAACTGTTTTTT. Its translation: CASRSAWGNEKLFF.

This rearrangement joins TRBV25-1 to TRBJ1-4; D gene uncertain. The CDR3 loop spans 17 amino acids. Germline V CDR1 and CDR2: MGHDK, SYGVNS. Trimming pared 4 bases from V and 0 bases from J, leaving 15 bases between. The CDR3 reads CASSALTPQPTNEKLFF. CDR3 nucleotides: TGTGCCAGCAGTGCCCTGACCCCACAACCAACTAATGAAAAACTGTTTTTT.

This clone is a singleton in its sample. The chain carries TRBV7-9 and TRBJ2-5; 8 bases agree with TRBD2. V was clipped by 2 bases and J by 1 base; unmatched bases: 3. The CDR3 covers 15 residues. Germline V CDR1 and CDR2: SEHNR, FQNEAQ (reference sequence). CDR3 region: CASSLRSGGQETQYF. The CDR3 DNA sequence: TGTGCCAGCAGCTTAAGGAGCGGGGGCCAAGAGACCCAGTACTTC.

The chain joins TRBV28 to TRBJ1-2; TRBD1 might be the D (5 bases). The CDR3 totals 15 residues. Germline V lookup: CDR1 MDHEN, CDR2 SYDVKM. Deletions cut 3 bases from V and 3 bases from J, with 14 bases between. The CDR3 nucleotides are TGTGCCAGCAGTTTGTTACAGGCTACGGACTATGGCTACACCTTC. It is translated as CASSLLQATDYGYTF.

The J gene is TRBJ2-2, the V gene TRBV5-6; D not certain. The CDR3 contains 12 residues. Germline-derived CDR1 and CDR2 are SGHDT and YYEEEE. The V end lost 0 bases, the J end lost 6 bases, and 3 bases lay between the germline ends. For the CDR3, the DNA is TGTGCCAGCAGCTTGGGGGCCGGGGAGCTGTTTTTT. Its translation: CASSLGAGELFF.

The chain joins TRBV7-2 to TRBJ1-1; 8 nucleotides line up with TRBD1. CDR1 is SGHTA, CDR2 FQGNSA, per germline. The CDR3 has 14 residues. V gave up 3 bases and J gave up 4 bases; unmatched junction bases: 4. The CDR3: CASSFGTGFTEAFF. CDR3 sequence (DNA): TGTGCCAGCAGCTTCGGGACAGGTTTCACTGAAGCTTTCTTT.

This clone was recorded only once. The chain has TRBV12-3 or TRBV12-4 and TRBJ1-1; maybe TRBD1 (6 bases). This CDR3 contains 13 residues. The ends were cut back, 4 bases at V and 4 bases at J, with 10 bases in the middle. Written as DNA, the CDR3 is TGTGCCAGCAGTTGGGAAGGGGGCACTGAAGCTTTCTTT. This encodes CASSWEGGTEAFF.

As concerns this clone: A read error is possible here, since a much larger clone lies one base away. The sample holds other DNA sequences that translate to the same CDR3. The CDR3 protein is CASSFDGTRAAYNEQFF. In nucleotides, the CDR3 is TGTGCCAGCAGTTTCGACGGGACAAGGGCAGCCTACAATGAACAGTTCTTC. The chain recombines TRBV27 with TRBJ2-1; possibly TRBD1 for D (6 bases). Germline assignment: CDR1 MNHEY and CDR2 SMNVEV (reference sequence). CDR3 length: 17 amino acids.

The genes are TRBV6-6 and TRBJ2-7; perhaps TRBD2 as D (5 bases). The CDR3 sequence is 13 residues long. V was pared by 2 bases and J by 5 bases, with 10 bases between. Germline V gene lookup returns CDR1 MNHNY and CDR2 SVGAGI (reference sequence). The CDR3 bases are TGTGCCAGCAGTTACGGGCTAGCCGACGAGCAGTACTTC. This sequence encodes CASSYGLADEQYF.